Listed here are 2 T cell receptor beta chains from one sample, sequenced in a study of blood T cell repertoires in COVID-19. Sequencing used immunoSEQ multiplex PCR; TCRdb keeps in-frame clones, though not all of them. The data contain 100,000 to 150,000 clones, 60% to 80% of them seen just once; the ten biggest clones take up 6%. The sample taken for sequencing was peripheral blood. All receptors derive from a man older than 75 with COVID-19, enrolled during active disease.

The rearrangement links TRBV15 to TRBJ1-2; TRBD1 matches 7 bases. This CDR3 is 17 amino acids long. Unmatched junction bases numbered 14, after V lost 3 bases and J lost 4 bases. CDR1 and CDR2 from the germline V gene are LNHNV and YYDKDF (reference sequence). The CDR3 loop reads CATSSGETGLLTYGYTF. CDR3 DNA: TGTGCCACCAGCAGTGGGGAGACAGGGCTCCTCACCTATGGCTACACCTTC.

The chain uses TRBV27 and TRBJ2-7; 8 bases align to TRBD2. This CDR3 region has 14 residues. CDR1 is MNHEY, CDR2 SMNVEV, per germline (reference sequence). V dropped 9 bases and J dropped 2; count of bases not matched to a gene: 9. The CDR3 protein is CASRSGSQTYEQYF. CDR3 nucleotide sequence: TGTGCCAGTCGGAGCGGGAGCCAGACCTACGAGCAGTACTTC.